This record concerns one T cell receptor (beta chain) sequence. Its antigen is not known. Method: immunoSEQ multiplex PCR; TCRdb's copy keeps in-frame clones and lacks some. This table holds roughly 140,000 clones, about 91% found once. This specimen belongs to a study of T cell responses to AZD1222 COVID-19 vaccine. General observations from the study: CD4 TCRs covered the whole spike, strongest at regions 160-218 and 743-854. Possibly, clonal diversity was underestimated; donors were largely white British and included more females. Only a handful of AZD1222 recipients were seropositive at baseline.

The CDR3 contains 15 residues. V was clipped by 1 base and J by 4 bases; unmatched bases: 4. Germline CDR1 reads KGHDR; CDR2 reads SFDVKD. The clonotype originates from an adult in good health. The rearrangement uses TRBV24-1 and TRBJ2-7; 9 positions agree with TRBD1. This sample comprised peripheral blood, obtained on day 0 of MenACWY control vaccination. In DNA form, the CDR3 reads TGTGCCACCAGTGATTTCACAGGGGGCCGTTACGAGCAGTACTTC. It is translated as CATSDFTGGRYEQYF.